The 24 T cell receptor beta chains below were found in one sample sequenced in a study of cytomegalovirus exposure and HLA in healthy donors. 13 Jbeta primers and 60 Vbeta primers were used for the PCR. Clones were read by immunoSEQ multiplex PCR, and TCRdb kept only the in-frame ones, dropping some. Altogether roughly 200,000 clones are present, 60% to 85% being singletons, with the ten largest covering 5% to 7%. Source material: PBMCs. The receptors stem from a man aged 40-49 years in good health and CMV-seronegative.

V and J are TRBV11-2 and TRBJ1-1, with D possibly TRBD1 on 6 matching bases. Germline loops: CDR1 SGHAT, CDR2 FQNNGV. This CDR3 is built from 12 residues. V lost 5 bases, J lost 11 bases, and 15 bases lay in between. For the CDR3, the DNA is TGTGCCAGCAGCCTCGCGGGGGCGAGTGCTTTCTTT. Its protein is CASSLAGASAFF.

This CDR3 reads CASSPETGYGNEQFF. In DNA form, the CDR3 reads TGTGCCAGCTCACCTGAGACAGGGTATGGAAATGAGCAGTTCTTC. V and J are TRBV18 and TRBJ2-1, with 7 bases aligning to TRBD1. Germline values: CDR1 KGHSH, CDR2 LQKENI. This CDR3 has 15 residues. V dropped 3 bases and J dropped 7; count of bases not matched to a gene: 9.

The chain is built from TRBV10-2 and TRBJ1-2; the match to TRBD1 covers 7 bases. Unmatched junction bases numbered 9, after V lost 7 bases and J lost 4 bases. Germline lookup yields CDR1 WSHSY and CDR2 SAAADI. This CDR3 spans 14 amino acids. The CDR3 spells CASKPQGSRYGYTF. CDR3 nucleotides: TGCGCCAGCAAGCCACAGGGGAGTCGCTATGGCTACACCTTC.

This chain connects TRBV27 to TRBJ2-7; 9 bases are shared with TRBD2. Trimming at V came to 5 bases and at J to 5 bases, leaving 13 bases not matched to a gene. There are 16 residues in the CDR3. Germline loops: CDR1 MNHEY, CDR2 SMNVEV (reference sequence). Here the CDR3 DNA reads TGTGCCAGCAGTCGTATAGCGGGAGATTCAGGAAACGAGCAGTACTTC. Translating it yields CASSRIAGDSGNEQYF.

This clone occurred a few times. V gene TRBV5-1 combines with J gene TRBJ2-5; D may be TRBD2 (5 bases). Trimming stripped 0 bases from V and 4 bases from J, with 7 bases between. The CDR3 covers 13 residues. The germline V gene has CDR1 SGHRS and CDR2 YFSETQ. DNA for the CDR3: TGCGCCAGCAGCTTGGGAGGGAGAGAGACCCAGTACTTC. It encodes CASSLGGRETQYF.

This clone appeared a single time. The genes are TRBV19 and TRBJ1-5; 12 bases are shared with TRBD1. J was trimmed by 11 bases and V by 5 bases; bases with no gene match: 13. The CDR3 is 16 amino acids. The germline CDR1 and CDR2 sequences are LNHDA and SQIVND (reference sequence). The chain's CDR3 is CASSYRDRGLLVTQHF. The CDR3 DNA follows: TGTGCCAGTAGTTATCGGGACAGGGGGCTCTTAGTGACCCAGCATTTT.

J is TRBJ1-5 and V is TRBV10-3, with 11 nucleotides matching TRBD1. V shed 0 bases and J 6 bases; nucleotides not matched to a gene: 1. Germline loops: CDR1 ENHRY, CDR2 SYGVKD. The CDR3 runs to 15 residues. The CDR3 coding sequence is TGTGCCATCAGTGAGTCCGGGACAGGGGGTCAGCCCCAGCATTTT. Residues: CAISESGTGGQPQHF.

V is TRBV4-3 and J is TRBJ2-1; possibly TRBD2 for D (5 bases). Germline CDR1 LGHNA, CDR2 YSLEER. Trimming left V 4 bases short and J 9 bases short, with 16 bases between. This CDR3 has 14 residues. In DNA, the CDR3 is TGCGCCAGCAGCCCCGGGTCTAGCTTAACTGAGCAGTTCTTC. Its translation is CASSPGSSLTEQFF.

The V call is TRBV29-1, the J call TRBJ2-3, with 9 bases identical to TRBD2. The CDR3 has 15 amino acids. Germline lookup yields CDR1 SQVTM and CDR2 ANQGSEA. Trimming removed 4 bases from V and 4 bases from J; junction bases left unmatched: 9. The CDR3 region is CSVGGVAGVADTQYF. CDR3 coding DNA: TGCAGCGTTGGGGGGGTAGCGGGAGTGGCAGATACGCAGTATTTT.

The chain uses TRBV18 and TRBJ2-7; a possible D gene is TRBD1 (5 bases). Germline CDR1 and CDR2: KGHSH and LQKENI. Between the trimmed V and J ends, which lost 2 bases and 6 bases, there was a span of 14 bases. The CDR3 loop spans 14 amino acids. The DNA for the CDR3 is TGTGCCAGCTCACCATCAGGACATGCCTCCGAGCAGTACTTC. Translating it yields CASSPSGHASEQYF.

This clone is a singleton in its sample. The chain joins TRBV9 to TRBJ2-1; D remains ambiguous. V was clipped by 3 bases and J by 0 bases, with 7 bases between them. Germline V gene sequence: CDR1 SGDLS, CDR2 YYNGEE. The CDR3 has 14 amino acids. The CDR3 DNA sequence: TGTGCCAGCAGCGATACTTTCTCCTACAATGAGCAGTTCTTC. Translation gives CASSDTFSYNEQFF.

The chain couples TRBV7-9 to TRBJ1-1; D remains unclear. V dropped 4 bases and J dropped 0 bases, with 12 bases sitting between them. The germline V gene encodes CDR1 SEHNR and CDR2 FQNEAQ (reference sequence). The CDR3 spans 15 residues. The CDR3: CASSSDPGMNTEAFF. The CDR3 nucleotides read TGTGCCAGCAGCTCGGATCCGGGAATGAACACTGAAGCTTTCTTT.

The chain joins TRBV27 to TRBJ2-1, with D unresolved. V was clipped by 2 bases and J by 0 bases, with 8 bases between them. This CDR3 spans 15 amino acids. The germline gives CDR1 MNHEY, CDR2 SMNVEV (reference sequence). The CDR3 loop is CASSLELSSYNEQFF. The CDR3 nucleotides are TGTGCCAGCAGTTTAGAGCTAAGCTCCTACAATGAGCAGTTCTTC.

As regards this clone: The same CDR3 can be traced to other DNA sequences in this sample. The chain combines TRBV19 with TRBJ1-2; maybe TRBD1 (6 bases). Germline V CDR1 and CDR2: LNHDA, SQIVND (reference sequence). V was pared by 5 bases and J by 0 bases, with 13 bases between. This CDR3 contains 15 residues. The CDR3 here is CASSRQEGANYGYTF. The CDR3 DNA follows: TGTGCCAGTAGTCGACAGGAAGGAGCTAACTATGGCTACACCTTC.

As concerns this clone: This same CDR3 is encoded by further DNA sequences in the sample. The genes are TRBV18 and TRBJ2-1, with 9 bases identical to TRBD1. J was trimmed by 5 bases and V by 0 bases; bases with no gene match: 5. Germline values: CDR1 KGHSH, CDR2 LQKENI. This CDR3 has 16 residues. The CDR3 loop reads CASSPPGTGNHNEQFF. CDR3 nucleotide sequence: TGTGCCAGCTCACCACCGGGGACAGGGAACCACAATGAGCAGTTCTTC.

The chain has TRBV10-1 and TRBJ1-5, with 9 positions matching TRBD1. The trim removed 7 bases at V and 6 bases at J, leaving 4 bases unmatched. Per the germline V gene, CDR1 is WNHNN and CDR2 is SYGVQD (reference sequence). This CDR3 contains 13 residues. Written as DNA, the CDR3 is TGCGCCAGCACCTCGGACAGGGGTCAGCCCCAGCATTTT. Residues: CASTSDRGQPQHF.

A single count supports this clone. This sequence joins TRBV11-2 and TRBJ1-4; D ambiguous. Trimming removed 2 bases at V and 7 bases at J, with 8 bases between. This CDR3 contains 13 residues. Germline values: CDR1 SGHAT, CDR2 FQNNGV. CDR3 residues: CASSLKEFEKLFF. For the CDR3, the DNA is TGTGCCAGCAGCTTAAAGGAGTTTGAAAAACTGTTTTTT.

This clone came up a few times. The chain couples TRBV5-1 to TRBJ1-2; D unclear. CDR3 size: 12 residues. Germline lookup yields CDR1 SGHRS and CDR2 YFSETQ. V was cut by 3 bases and J by 4 bases, with 7 bases left in between. CDR3 coding DNA: TGCGCCAGCAGCTCAGGAACCTATGGCTACACCTTC. It codes for CASSSGTYGYTF.

The chain couples TRBV19 to TRBJ1-5; D may be TRBD1 (5 bases). This CDR3 spans 13 amino acids. The germline gives CDR1 LNHDA, CDR2 SQIVND (reference sequence). V dropped 3 bases and J dropped 6 bases, with 9 bases sitting between them. The CDR3 DNA is TGTGCCAGTAGTATTCAGGGTACTCAGCCCCAGCATTTT. The encoded protein is CASSIQGTQPQHF.

This chain joins TRBV7-8 and TRBJ2-4, with D possibly TRBD2 on 6 matching bases. The V and J ends lost 8 bases and 2 bases respectively, with 13 bases between them. The CDR3 sequence is 14 residues long. The germline V gene encodes CDR1 SGHVS and CDR2 FQNEAQ. This chain's CDR3 is CASASGGTKNIQYF. Written as DNA, the CDR3 is TGTGCCAGCGCTTCGGGCGGGACCAAAAACATTCAGTACTTC.

This clone turned up a few times. The chain links TRBV5-1 to TRBJ2-1; 10 nucleotides line up with TRBD1. Losses at the gene ends were 4 bases for V and 6 bases for J; bases not matched to a gene: 7. Germline V gene sequence: CDR1 SGHRS, CDR2 YFSETQ. This CDR3 region has 15 residues. CDR3 coding DNA: TGCGCCAGCAGCCCAGGACAGGGGGGGCTCAATGAGCAGTTCTTC. Residues: CASSPGQGGLNEQFF.

The chain carries TRBV7-9 and TRBJ2-7; TRBD2 aligns across 13 bases. Per germline, CDR1 SEHNR and CDR2 FQNEAQ (reference sequence). After removal of 5 bases from V and 2 bases from J, the junction contained 6 bases not matched to a gene. The CDR3 covers 16 residues. Here the CDR3 DNA reads TGTGCCAGCAGCCAGACACTAGCGGGAGGGACCTACGAGCAGTACTTC. Amino acids: CASSQTLAGGTYEQYF.

Points on this clone: The CDR3 carries no conserved terminal phenylalanine or tryptophan, so it likely arises from a read error. No DNA is shown, since the ends of the CDR3 on it are uncertain; the CDR3 is the one TCRdb lists. The chain links TRBV28 to TRBJ2-7; the table's D call, TRBD2, has no DNA check behind it. Germline V gene lookup returns CDR1 MDHEN and CDR2 SYDVKM. The length of the CDR3 is 12 amino acids, counting both ends. This CDR3 is CASRPPRDSPLL.

The rearrangement uses TRBV5-1 and TRBJ2-4, with TRBD1 matching 7 bases. Germline-derived CDR1 and CDR2 are SGHRS and YFSETQ. V shed 3 bases, J shed 2 bases, and the junction held 5 bases outside the gene matches. There are 15 residues in the CDR3. The CDR3, as DNA: TGCGCCAGCAGCTGGGAAGGGGGCTCCAAAAACATTCAGTACTTC. As protein: CASSWEGGSKNIQYF.